This entry describes one T cell receptor (beta chain). V was pared by 2 bases and J by 1 base, with 15 bases between. This CDR3 is built from 16 residues. The germline CDR1 and CDR2 sequences are SGHTA and FQGNSA. TCRdb's table, derived via immunoSEQ multiplex PCR, lists solely in-frame clones and lacks some. The sample lists fewer than 55,000 clones, approximately 91% occurring once. This sample was included in a study of blood T cell repertoires in COVID-19. Study background: Sample material is recorded as cDNA or gDNA derived from T cells, B-cell-depleted T cells, or PBMCs.

The clonotype was recovered from a man over 45 with active COVID-19. Sequencing was performed on peripheral blood. The chain combines TRBV7-2 with TRBJ2-7; D perhaps matches TRBD1 (5 bases). The CDR3 loop reads CASSLTPWGTSYEQYF. CDR3 nucleotide sequence: TGTGCCAGCAGCTTAACCCCTTGGGGCACGTCCTACGAGCAGTACTTC.